The 25 T cell receptor beta chains below come from one sample, sequenced in a study of molecular identifiers for immune sequencing clone quantification. TCRdb fed the PCR reads into MiXCR, producing one record per CDR3 protein. This table holds hundreds of thousands of distinct CDR3 sequences, around 25% found once. Sequenced material: naive CD8+ T cells from blood, with Jurkat cell RNA spiked in. Specified subset: FACS-sorted CD8+CD4-CCR7+CD45RA+ naive T cells. The source of these receptors is a human donor in good health. Some libraries in this study had Jurkat cell RNA spiked in.

To note about this clonotype: The junction does not match germline at one end; this may be a read error. V is TRBV20-1 and J is TRBJ2-7; 15 positions agree with TRBD2. Germline V gene data show CDR1 as DFQATT and CDR2 as SNEGSKA (reference sequence). This CDR3 has 16 amino acids. The CDR3 sequence is CSARPRTSGRDYGQYF. For the CDR3, the DNA is TGCAGTGCTAGGCCCCGGACTAGCGGGAGGGACTACGGGCAGTACTTC.

Notes on this clonotype: Just one base apart from a much larger clone, this may be a read error. The conserved phenylalanine or tryptophan is not found at the CDR3 terminus, so this likely reflects a read error. The rearrangement joins TRBV27 to TRBJ2-2, with D tentatively TRBD2 (6 bases). This CDR3 region has 14 residues. V was clipped by 3 bases and J by 4 bases, with 9 bases between them. CDR1 is MNHEY and CDR2 is SMNVEV in the germline V gene (reference sequence). For the CDR3, the DNA is TGTGCCAGCAGTTTCCAGGGAGGCACCGGGGAGCTGTTTTCT. This codes for CASSFQGGTGELFS.

This clonotype was found a few times. A much larger clone sits a single nucleotide away, making a read error possible. The rearrangement joins TRBV9 to TRBJ1-1, with D perhaps matching TRBD1 (5 bases). Germline V gene data show CDR1 as SGDLS and CDR2 as YYNGEE. This CDR3 has 17 residues. Trimming removed 3 bases from V and 1 base from J, with 19 bases in between. DNA for the CDR3: TGTGCCAGCAGCGCAGGAGGAGGTTATGGGGCGAACACTGAAGCTTTCTTT. Translation: CASSAGGGYGANTEAFF.

This clonotype has more than one count but fewer than ten. The rearrangement uses TRBV12-3 or TRBV12-4 and TRBJ1-1, with a tentative D call TRBD1 (6 bases). The CDR3 runs to 13 residues. Trimming stripped 5 bases from V and 5 bases from J, with 12 bases between. Here the CDR3 DNA reads TGTGCCAGCAGTCCGGGGGGGCATACTGAAGCTTTCTTT. It yields the protein CASSPGGHTEAFF.

This clonotype occurred many times. V and J are TRBV3-1 and TRBJ2-7; TRBD1 might be the D (5 bases). This CDR3 is built from 12 residues. The germline V and J ends were trimmed by 6 bases and 4 bases, with 10 bases remaining between them. CDR1 and CDR2 (germline): LGHDT, YNNKEL (reference sequence). Here the CDR3 reads CASSQDTYEQYF. The CDR3 DNA follows: TGTGCCAGCAGTCAGGACACGTACGAGCAGTACTTC.

The chain couples TRBV20-1 to TRBJ2-3; 8 positions match TRBD2. This CDR3 has 17 amino acids. Germline CDR1 DFQATT, CDR2 SNEGSKA (reference sequence). After removal of 1 base from V and 0 bases from J, the junction contained 9 bases not matched to a gene. CDR3 sequence: CSARAPTSGASTDTQYF. CDR3 nucleotide sequence: TGCAGTGCTAGAGCGCCAACTAGCGGCGCTAGCACAGATACGCAGTATTTT.

Only a few counts were recorded for this clonotype. J is TRBJ2-7 and V is TRBV5-1, with 7 bases aligning to TRBD1. The CDR3 covers 13 residues. From germline, CDR1 is SGHRS and CDR2 YFSETQ. The trim removed 1 base at V and 6 bases at J, leaving 4 bases unmatched. CDR3 amino acids: CASSLTGAFEQYF. CDR3 in DNA: TGCGCCAGCAGCTTGACAGGGGCTTTCGAGCAGTACTTC.

The V call is TRBV20-1, the J call TRBJ2-7; 11 bases align to TRBD2. This CDR3 contains 15 residues. With V trimmed by 5 bases and J by 1 base, 7 bases remained unmatched. Germline values: CDR1 DFQATT, CDR2 SNEGSKA (reference sequence). CDR3 sequence reads: CSAVLAGAPSYEQYF. CDR3 DNA: TGCAGTGCTGTACTAGCGGGGGCCCCTTCCTACGAGCAGTACTTC.

This clonotype was recorded at least ten times. The V call is TRBV9, the J call TRBJ2-3; D is undetermined. Germline V CDR1 and CDR2: SGDLS, YYNGEE. V was pared by 4 bases and J by 4 bases, with 4 bases between. The CDR3 is 11 residues long. In DNA form, the CDR3 reads TGTGCCAGCAGCATTTCAGATACGCAGTATTTT. It encodes CASSISDTQYF.

The chain couples TRBV7-9 to TRBJ2-1; TRBD2 aligns across 9 bases. The germline V gene has CDR1 SEHNR and CDR2 FQNEAQ (reference sequence). V was clipped by 4 bases and J by 7 bases; unmatched bases: 14. There are 17 residues in the CDR3. Here the CDR3 DNA reads TGTGCCAGCAGCTCCGGTGCCCGGCGGGAGGGGTCTAATGAGCAGTTCTTC. Translating gives CASSSGARREGSNEQFF.

The chain couples TRBV27 to TRBJ1-6; no definite D call. The germline V gene has CDR1 MNHEY and CDR2 SMNVEV (reference sequence). V lost 5 bases and J 8 bases, leaving 22 bases between the germline ends. CDR3 length: 17 amino acids. The CDR3: CASSPSQTQIGDSPLHF. The CDR3 DNA sequence: TGTGCCAGCAGTCCATCCCAGACACAAATCGGGGATTCACCCCTCCACTTT.

The CDR3 loop is CSARGLGPLAINIQYF. The CDR3 DNA is TGCAGTGCTAGAGGGCTAGGCCCCTTAGCCATTAACATTCAGTACTTC. The V and J genes are TRBV20-1 and TRBJ2-4; the D is unclear. The CDR3 consists of 16 residues. V lost 1 base and J lost 7, with 20 bases in between. Per germline, CDR1 DFQATT and CDR2 SNEGSKA (reference sequence).

Comments on this clonotype: An end of the junction differs from the germline gene, which may be a read error. The chain links TRBV5-4 to TRBJ2-3; 12 bases are a match to TRBD2. Germline CDR1 and CDR2: SGHNT and YYREEE (reference sequence). The CDR3 loop spans 15 amino acids. The DNA of the CDR3 is TGTGCCGGCAGCCTCGGACTAGCGGGACAAAATACGCAGTATTTT. Its protein is CAGSLGLAGQNTQYF.

The gene calls are TRBV20-1 and TRBJ2-5, with D perhaps TRBD1 (7 bases). CDR1 is DFQATT, CDR2 SNEGSKA, per germline (reference sequence). The CDR3 totals 14 residues. Deletions cut 2 bases from V and 5 bases from J, with 15 bases between. CDR3 amino acids: CSARLSGRGETQYF. The CDR3 DNA follows: TGCAGTGCTAGACTTAGCGGCAGGGGGGAGACCCAGTACTTC.

Comments on this clonotype: This sequence may be a read error, since a much larger clone differs from it by one base. This chain joins TRBV30 and TRBJ1-4; D uncertain. This CDR3 is 14 amino acids long. Germline V gene data show CDR1 as GTSNPN and CDR2 as SVGIG (reference sequence). V was clipped by 3 bases and J by 8 bases, with 16 bases between them. The CDR3 loop reads CAWSPGFQAEKLFF. The CDR3 coding sequence is TGTGCCTGGAGCCCCGGGTTCCAGGCCGAAAAACTGTTTTTT.

This clonotype showed up just a few times. The J gene is TRBJ1-5, the V gene TRBV7-2; D may be TRBD1 (5 bases). Germline CDR1 reads SGHTA; CDR2 reads FQGNSA. The germline V and J ends were trimmed by 2 bases and 5 bases, with 22 bases remaining between them. This CDR3 spans 18 amino acids. The CDR3 reads CASSLFGWGTAGDQPQHF. The CDR3 DNA reads TGTGCCAGCAGCTTATTCGGTTGGGGCACAGCGGGGGATCAGCCCCAGCATTTT.

In its sample, this clonotype was seen many times. This chain joins TRBV6-1 and TRBJ2-3, with a weak D call TRBD1 (6 bases). CDR1 and CDR2 (germline): MNHNS, SASEGT. Between the trimmed V and J ends, which lost 0 bases and 3 bases, there was a span of 19 bases. The length of the CDR3 is 18 residues. CDR3 nucleotide sequence: TGTGCCAGCAGTGAAGCGCAGTGGGCAGGGGTATCGACAGATACGCAGTATTTT. It codes for CASSEAQWAGVSTDTQYF.

This clonotype was picked up a small number of times. V and J are TRBV14 and TRBJ2-7; D unclear. Germline V gives CDR1 SGHDN, CDR2 FVKESK. The CDR3 sequence is 16 residues long. V lost 4 bases, J lost 3 bases, and 19 bases lay in between. CDR3 region: CASSLHQPTPVYEQYF. Written as DNA, the CDR3 is TGTGCCAGCAGCCTCCACCAACCTACGCCCGTCTACGAGCAGTACTTC.

The chain couples TRBV6-2 or TRBV6-3 to TRBJ2-5; D possibly corresponds to TRBD1 (6 bases). This CDR3 is 15 amino acids long. Germline loops: CDR1 MNHEY, CDR2 SVGEGT. Trimming stripped 6 bases from V and 0 bases from J, with 14 bases between. The CDR3 spells CASRTGQWYQETQYF. CDR3 DNA: TGTGCCAGCAGGACCGGACAGTGGTACCAAGAGACCCAGTACTTC.

The rearrangement uses TRBV6-2 or TRBV6-3 and TRBJ2-7, with D hard to call. CDR3 length equals 13 residues. CDR1 is MNHEY, CDR2 SVGEGT, per germline. The ends were cut back, 4 bases at V and 2 bases at J, with 9 bases in the middle. The CDR3 DNA follows: TGTGCCAGCAGTTTTGGGGTCCCCTACGAGCAGTACTTC. Encoded protein: CASSFGVPYEQYF.

This clonotype was detected many times. J is TRBJ1-1 and V is TRBV29-1, with TRBD1 matching over 10 bases. In germline, CDR1 is SQVTM, CDR2 ANQGSEA. V lost 7 bases, J lost 4 bases, and 6 bases stayed unmatched. CDR3 length: 13 residues. CDR3 loop: CSARTGGGTEAFF. The CDR3 bases are TGCAGCGCTCGGACAGGGGGGGGCACTGAAGCTTTCTTT.

The chain joins TRBV6-2 or TRBV6-3 to TRBJ2-5, with D possibly called TRBD1 or TRBD2 (6 bases each). The V and J ends lost 2 bases and 5 bases respectively, with 15 bases between them. Germline V gene lookup returns CDR1 MNHEY and CDR2 SVGEGT. This CDR3 contains 15 residues. CDR3 amino acids: CASSYNGPGAETQYF. Written as DNA, the CDR3 is TGTGCCAGCAGTTACAACGGGCCGGGGGCGGAGACCCAGTACTTC.

Comments on this clonotype: A much larger clone lies one base from this, so it may be a read error. The rearrangement links TRBV9 to TRBJ1-1; D possibly corresponds to TRBD1 (5 bases). The CDR3 has 13 residues. Germline lookup yields CDR1 SGDLS and CDR2 YYNGEE. The CDR3 nucleotides are TGTGCCAGCAGCGAGGAGGGGAATGCTGAAGCTCTCTTT. As protein: CASSEEGNAEALF.

This clonotype was counted many times. This chain connects TRBV5-5 to TRBJ1-1; TRBD1 agrees at 7 bases. Germline CDR1 and CDR2: SGHKS and YYEKEE (reference sequence). The CDR3 is 16 residues long. V trimming: 0 bases; J trimming: 1 base; junction bases outside the gene matches: 6. The CDR3, as DNA: TGTGCCAGCAGCTTGGTTCCCGGGACAGAGAACACTGAAGCTTTCTTT. Residues: CASSLVPGTENTEAFF.

This chain links TRBV9 with TRBJ2-3, with 8 bases fitting TRBD2. Germline CDR1 reads SGDLS; CDR2 reads YYNGEE. The J segment lost 4 bases and the V segment lost 0 bases, leaving 7 bases of the junction unmatched. This CDR3 region has 16 residues. The DNA of the CDR3 is TGTGCCAGCAGCGTAGGGCGGGAGGTATTGGCAGATACGCAGTATTTT. Its protein product is CASSVGREVLADTQYF.